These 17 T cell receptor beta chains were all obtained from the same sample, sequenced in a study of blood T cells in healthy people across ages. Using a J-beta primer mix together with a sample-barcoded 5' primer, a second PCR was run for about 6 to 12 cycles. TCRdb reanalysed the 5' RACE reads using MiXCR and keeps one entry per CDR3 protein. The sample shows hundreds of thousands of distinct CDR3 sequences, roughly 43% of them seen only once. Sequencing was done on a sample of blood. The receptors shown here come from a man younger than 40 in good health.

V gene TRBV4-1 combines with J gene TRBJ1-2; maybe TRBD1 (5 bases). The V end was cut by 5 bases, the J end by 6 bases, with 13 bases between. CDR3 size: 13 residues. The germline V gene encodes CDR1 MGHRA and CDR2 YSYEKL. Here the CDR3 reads CASSGTDGHGYTF. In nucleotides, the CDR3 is TGCGCCAGCAGCGGGACCGACGGCCATGGCTACACCTTC.

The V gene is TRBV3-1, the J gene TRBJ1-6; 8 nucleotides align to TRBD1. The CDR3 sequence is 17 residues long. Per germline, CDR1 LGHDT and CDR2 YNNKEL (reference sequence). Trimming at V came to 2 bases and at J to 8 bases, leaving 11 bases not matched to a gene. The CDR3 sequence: CASSQRGWDRYDSPLHF. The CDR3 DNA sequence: TGTGCCAGCAGCCAAAGGGGCTGGGACAGGTACGATTCACCCCTCCACTTT.

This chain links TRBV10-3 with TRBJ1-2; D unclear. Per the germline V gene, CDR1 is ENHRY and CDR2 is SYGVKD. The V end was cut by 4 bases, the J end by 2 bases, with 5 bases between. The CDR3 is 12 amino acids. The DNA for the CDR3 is TGTGCCATCAGTGCCCTAAACTATGGCTACACCTTC. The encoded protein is CAISALNYGYTF.

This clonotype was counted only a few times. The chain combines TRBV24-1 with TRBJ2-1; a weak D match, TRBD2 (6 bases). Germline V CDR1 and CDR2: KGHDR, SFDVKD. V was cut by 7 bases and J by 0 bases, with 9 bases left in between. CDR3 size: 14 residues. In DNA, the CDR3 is TGTGCCACCAGGGGGACTGGCTCCTACAATGAGCAGTTCTTC. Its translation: CATRGTGSYNEQFF.

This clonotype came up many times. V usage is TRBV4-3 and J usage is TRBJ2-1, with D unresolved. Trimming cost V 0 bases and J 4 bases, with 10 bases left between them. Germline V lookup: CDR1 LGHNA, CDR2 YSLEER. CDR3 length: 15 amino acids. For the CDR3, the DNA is TGCGCCAGCAGCCAAGAATATTCCTGGTACAATGAGCAGTTCTTC. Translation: CASSQEYSWYNEQFF.

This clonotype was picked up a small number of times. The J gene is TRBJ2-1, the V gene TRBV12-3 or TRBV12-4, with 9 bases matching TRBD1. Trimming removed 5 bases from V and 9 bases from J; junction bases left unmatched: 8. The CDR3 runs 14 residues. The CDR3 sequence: CASSPGTGSSEQFF. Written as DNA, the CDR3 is TGTGCCAGCAGTCCCGGGACAGGGTCATCTGAGCAGTTCTTC.

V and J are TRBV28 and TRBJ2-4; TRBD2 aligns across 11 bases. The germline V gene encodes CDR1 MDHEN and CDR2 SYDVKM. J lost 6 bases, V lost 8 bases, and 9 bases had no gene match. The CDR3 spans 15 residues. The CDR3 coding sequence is TGTGCCAGCTACATCTTAGCGGGGGGGCCAAACATTCAGTACTTC. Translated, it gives CASYILAGGPNIQYF.

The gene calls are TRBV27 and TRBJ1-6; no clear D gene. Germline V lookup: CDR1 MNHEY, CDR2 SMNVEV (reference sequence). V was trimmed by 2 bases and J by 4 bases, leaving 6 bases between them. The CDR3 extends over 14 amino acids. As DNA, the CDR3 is TGTGCCAGCAGTTTACGGCAGTATAATTCACCCCTCCACTTT. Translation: CASSLRQYNSPLHF.

In DNA, the CDR3 is TGTGCCAGCAGTCCGACCTCCTACCGACAGGGTGACCCCTACGAGCAGTACTTC. It specifies CASSPTSYRQGDPYEQYF. The chain is built from TRBV28 and TRBJ2-7; TRBD1 agrees at 7 bases. Per the germline V gene, CDR1 is MDHEN and CDR2 is SYDVKM. V lost 5 bases, J lost 2 bases, and 18 bases stayed unmatched. This CDR3 contains 18 residues. Together with reference TRBV28 and TRBJ2-7, the CDR3 gives the full variable domain: DVKVTQSSRYLVKRTGEKVFLECVQDMDHENMFWYRQDPGLGLRLIYFSYDVKMKEKGDIPEGYSVSREKKERFSLILESASTNQTSMYLCASSPTSYRQGDPYEQYFGPGTRLTVT.

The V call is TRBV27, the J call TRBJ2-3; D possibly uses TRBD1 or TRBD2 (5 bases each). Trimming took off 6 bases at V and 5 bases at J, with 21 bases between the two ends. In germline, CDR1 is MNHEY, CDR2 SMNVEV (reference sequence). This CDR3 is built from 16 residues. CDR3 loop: CASSHSGRGAGDTQYF. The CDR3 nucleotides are TGTGCCAGCAGCCACTCTGGTCGAGGGGCGGGAGATACGCAGTATTTT.

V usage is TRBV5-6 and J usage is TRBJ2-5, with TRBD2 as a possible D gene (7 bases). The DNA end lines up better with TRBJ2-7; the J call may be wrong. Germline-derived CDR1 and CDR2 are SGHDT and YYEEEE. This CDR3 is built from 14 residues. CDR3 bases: TGTGCCAGCAGCTTTTCGCGGGGGCTCTACGAGCAGTACTTC. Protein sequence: CASSFSRGLYEQYF.

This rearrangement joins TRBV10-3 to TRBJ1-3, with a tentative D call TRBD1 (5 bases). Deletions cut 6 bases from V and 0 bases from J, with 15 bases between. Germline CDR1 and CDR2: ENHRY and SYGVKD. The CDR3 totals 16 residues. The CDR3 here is CAIRASQVRSGNTIYF. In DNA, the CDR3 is TGTGCCATCAGGGCCTCACAGGTCCGCTCTGGAAACACCATATATTTT.

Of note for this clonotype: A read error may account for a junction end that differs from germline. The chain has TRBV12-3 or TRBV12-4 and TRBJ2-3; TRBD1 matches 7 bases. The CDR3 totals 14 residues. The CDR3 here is CASSLGVGTDAQYF. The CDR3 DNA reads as TGTGCCAGCAGTTTAGGAGTTGGGACAGATGCGCAGTATTTT.

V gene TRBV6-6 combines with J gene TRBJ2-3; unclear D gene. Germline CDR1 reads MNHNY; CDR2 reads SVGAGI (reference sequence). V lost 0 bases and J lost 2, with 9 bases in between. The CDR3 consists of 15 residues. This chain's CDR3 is CASSYSKGSTDTQYF. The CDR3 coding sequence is TGTGCCAGCAGTTACTCGAAAGGATCCACAGATACGCAGTATTTT.

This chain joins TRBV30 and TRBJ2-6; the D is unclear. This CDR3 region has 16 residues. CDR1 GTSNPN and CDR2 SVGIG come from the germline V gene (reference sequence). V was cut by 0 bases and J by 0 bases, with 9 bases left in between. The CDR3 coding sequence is TGTGCCTGGAGTGTAATGGAGTTCTCTGGGGCCAACGTCCTGACTTTC. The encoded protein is CAWSVMEFSGANVLTF.

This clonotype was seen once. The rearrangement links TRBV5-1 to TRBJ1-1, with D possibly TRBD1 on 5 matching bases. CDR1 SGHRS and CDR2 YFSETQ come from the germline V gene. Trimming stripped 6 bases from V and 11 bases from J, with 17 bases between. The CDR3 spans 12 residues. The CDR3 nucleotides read TGCGCCAGCACCCAAAACGCGGGGCCTGCTTTCTTT. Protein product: CASTQNAGPAFF. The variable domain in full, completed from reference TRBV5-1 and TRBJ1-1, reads KAGVTQTPRYLIKTRGQQVTLSCSPISGHRSVSWYQQTPGQGLQFLFEYFSETQRNKGNFPGRFSGRQFSNSRSEMNVSTLELGDSALYLCASTQNAGPAFFGQGTRLTVV.

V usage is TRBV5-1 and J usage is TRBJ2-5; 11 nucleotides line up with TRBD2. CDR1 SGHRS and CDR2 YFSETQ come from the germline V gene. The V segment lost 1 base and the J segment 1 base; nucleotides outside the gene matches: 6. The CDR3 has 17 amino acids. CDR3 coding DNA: TGCGCCAGCAGCTTGACAACTAGCGGGGGTTTCCAAGAGACCCAGTACTTC. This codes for CASSLTTSGGFQETQYF.